The 30 T cell receptor beta chains given below trace back to one sample, sequenced in a study of T-cell reconstitution after alpha-beta-depleted transplantation in children. Unique molecular identifiers were incorporated into the prepared TCRbeta library. TCRdb re-analysed the PCR reads in MiXCR, keeping a single row per CDR3 protein. The sample records about 540,000 distinct CDR3 sequences, roughly 27% being singletons. The sequencing used PBMCs, collected before TCRalphabeta/CD19-depleted stem cell transplant. All receptors derive from a boy in the first two years of life with Wiskott-Aldrich syndrome, due to receive a stem cell transplant.

The chain is built from TRBV29-1 and TRBJ1-1; D ambiguous. CDR1 is SQVTM and CDR2 is ANQGSEA in the germline V gene. V was clipped by 5 bases and J by 1 base, with 14 bases between them. This CDR3 contains 14 residues. This CDR3 is CSVSVLTSNTEAFF. Here the CDR3 DNA reads TGCAGCGTTAGTGTCCTTACCTCGAACACTGAAGCTTTCTTT.

The table lists this clonotype with a count of one. This chain joins TRBV12-3 or TRBV12-4 and TRBJ1-1, with a weak D call TRBD1 (5 bases). There are 14 residues in the CDR3. Trimming cost V 7 bases and J 2 bases, with 14 bases left between them. DNA of the CDR3: TGTGCCAGCACCCAGACAGCTTCAAACACTGAAGCTTTCTTT. It specifies CASTQTASNTEAFF.

The V call is TRBV5-1, the J call TRBJ2-3; perhaps TRBD1 as D (6 bases). CDR1 is SGHRS, CDR2 YFSETQ, per germline. The CDR3 is 14 residues long. Trimming shortened V by 7 bases and J by 0 bases, and 12 bases separated the two germline ends. CDR3 loop: CASSDSPSTDTQYF. CDR3 DNA: TGCGCCAGCTCGGACAGCCCAAGCACAGATACGCAGTATTTT.

The chain carries TRBV5-1 and TRBJ2-3; TRBD2 matches at 7 bases. Unmatched junction bases numbered 7, after V lost 4 bases and J lost 2 bases. From germline, CDR1 is SGHRS and CDR2 YFSETQ. The CDR3 totals 15 residues. The CDR3 here is CASSISSGYTDTQYF. The CDR3 DNA reads TGCGCCAGCAGCATTTCTAGCGGATACACAGATACGCAGTATTTT.

The chain joins TRBV4-1 to TRBJ1-1; 8 bases fit TRBD1. Germline V gene data show CDR1 as MGHRA and CDR2 as YSYEKL. With V trimmed by 1 base and J by 1 base, 8 bases remained unmatched. The CDR3 has 17 amino acids. CDR3 in DNA: TGCGCCAGCAGCCAAGCCTTATACGGACAGGGGAACACTGAAGCTTTCTTT. Protein: CASSQALYGQGNTEAFF.

This chain connects TRBV11-1 to TRBJ2-1, with a weak D call TRBD1 (6 bases). This CDR3 is built from 13 residues. Trimming stripped 2 bases from V and 7 bases from J, with 9 bases between. Germline CDR1 and CDR2: SGHAT and FQDESV (reference sequence). CDR3 loop: CASSLWGQNEQFF. In nucleotides, the CDR3 is TGTGCCAGCAGCTTATGGGGGCAGAATGAGCAGTTCTTC.

The chain's CDR3 is CASSLTGGIQFF. CDR3 in DNA: TGCGCCAGCAGTCTTACAGGGGGTATACAGTTCTTC. V gene TRBV10-2 combines with J gene TRBJ2-1; 8 bases agree with TRBD1. V dropped 5 bases and J dropped 13; count of bases not matched to a gene: 7. The germline gives CDR1 WSHSY, CDR2 SAAADI. This CDR3 contains 12 residues.

This clonotype was seen more than once but under ten times. The chain joins TRBV12-3 or TRBV12-4 to TRBJ2-2; possible D gene TRBD1, 6 bases. Trimming shortened V by 6 bases and J by 4 bases, and 12 bases separated the two germline ends. This CDR3 contains 14 residues. The CDR3 nucleotides are TGTGCCAGCAGAGGGGGACGGGGCACCGGGGAGCTGTTTTTT. Amino acids: CASRGGRGTGELFF.

J is TRBJ1-5 and V is TRBV12-3 or TRBV12-4; 9 positions agree with TRBD1. The CDR3 contains 14 residues. V lost 8 bases, J lost 3 bases, and 5 bases stayed unmatched. In DNA, the CDR3 is TGTGCCAGCTCCGGACAGGGGAACAATCAGCCCCAGCATTTT. Residues: CASSGQGNNQPQHF.

The chain uses TRBV5-1 and TRBJ2-2; TRBD1 agrees at 7 bases. The CDR3 is 15 residues long. V lost 4 bases, J lost 6 bases, and 9 bases stayed unmatched. Germline V gene data show CDR1 as SGHRS and CDR2 as YFSETQ. The DNA of the CDR3 is TGCGCCAGCAGCACGACAGGGCGTGGGGCCGGGGAGCTGTTTTTT. The encoded protein is CASSTTGRGAGELFF. The full variable domain, its missing parts supplied by reference TRBV5-1 and TRBJ2-2, is KAGVTQTPRYLIKTRGQQVTLSCSPISGHRSVSWYQQTPGQGLQFLFEYFSETQRNKGNFPGRFSGRQFSNSRSEMNVSTLELGDSALYLCASSTTGRGAGELFFGEGSRLTVL.

In its sample, this clonotype was seen a few times. J is TRBJ2-5 and V is TRBV7-9; 8 bases map to TRBD2. CDR3 length: 15 residues. Germline V gene data show CDR1 as SEHNR and CDR2 as FQNEAQ (reference sequence). The V segment lost 2 bases and the J segment 2 bases; nucleotides outside the gene matches: 4. The CDR3 DNA reads as TGTGCCAGCAGCTTACGGGAGGGAGAACAAGAGACCCAGTACTTC. Encoded protein: CASSLREGEQETQYF.

The rearrangement uses TRBV10-3 and TRBJ1-1, with D possibly being TRBD1 (6 bases). CDR1 is ENHRY, CDR2 SYGVKD, per germline. This CDR3 spans 15 amino acids. The ends were cut back, 3 bases at V and 0 bases at J, with 11 bases in the middle. CDR3 protein: CAISDSGQLNTEAFF. For the CDR3, the DNA is TGTGCCATCAGTGACTCGGGACAATTGAACACTGAAGCTTTCTTT.

The count of this clonotype is one. The chain couples TRBV6-5 to TRBJ2-7; the D is unclear. The CDR3 contains 13 residues. Germline lookup yields CDR1 MNHEY and CDR2 SVGAGI. V lost 0 bases and J 4 bases, leaving 7 bases between the germline ends. The CDR3 sequence: CASSYSIGYEQYF. CDR3 coding DNA: TGTGCCAGCAGTTACTCGATAGGTTACGAGCAGTACTTC.

The V call is TRBV14, the J call TRBJ2-7; D unclear. The CDR3 length is 13 residues. Germline lookup yields CDR1 SGHDN and CDR2 FVKESK. V was pared by 3 bases and J by 2 bases, with 8 bases between. The CDR3 is CASSHLLTYEQYF. The CDR3 DNA sequence: TGTGCCAGCAGCCACTTACTAACCTACGAGCAGTACTTC.

This chain uses TRBV15 with TRBJ2-7, with D uncertain. The CDR3 runs 16 residues. V was clipped by 1 base and J by 0 bases, with 13 bases between them. Germline lookup yields CDR1 LNHNV and CDR2 YYDKDF (reference sequence). CDR3: CATSRGGSQSSYEQYF. The CDR3 DNA is TGTGCCACCAGCAGAGGTGGTAGCCAGAGCTCCTACGAGCAGTACTTC.

CDR3 in amino acids: CSVTTNRGTEAFF. Here the CDR3 DNA reads TGCAGCGTTACTACGAACAGGGGCACTGAAGCTTTCTTT. The chain links TRBV29-1 to TRBJ1-1; 7 bases align to TRBD1. The germline V gene has CDR1 SQVTM and CDR2 ANQGSEA. CDR3 length equals 13 residues. Unmatched junction bases numbered 7, after V lost 5 bases and J lost 4 bases.

This clonotype was counted a few times. The chain joins TRBV20-1 to TRBJ2-3; 14 bases line up with TRBD2. Germline-derived CDR1 and CDR2 are DFQATT and SNEGSKA (reference sequence). This CDR3 has 15 residues. The trim removed 5 bases at V and 5 bases at J, leaving 6 bases unmatched. CDR3 DNA: TGCAGTGCTGTGCCCGGGACTAGCGGGGGAGATACGCAGTATTTT. Its protein is CSAVPGTSGGDTQYF.

The rearrangement joins TRBV28 to TRBJ2-7, with a weak D call TRBD2 (5 bases). The CDR3 loop spans 14 amino acids. V was pared by 3 bases and J by 3 bases, with 12 bases between. Germline V lookup: CDR1 MDHEN, CDR2 SYDVKM. CDR3 sequence (DNA): TGTGCCAGCAGTTTTCCTAGCCCGAGCTACGAGCAGTACTTC. Amino acids: CASSFPSPSYEQYF. The complete variable domain, with remaining parts taken from reference TRBV28 and TRBJ2-7, reads DVKVTQSSRYLVKRTGEKVFLECVQDMDHENMFWYRQDPGLGLRLIYFSYDVKMKEKGDIPEGYSVSREKKERFSLILESASTNQTSMYLCASSFPSPSYEQYFGPGTRLTVT.

This chain links TRBV9 with TRBJ2-3; D uncertain. The CDR3 loop spans 14 amino acids. Germline CDR1 is SGDLS and CDR2 is YYNGEE. With 4 bases removed from V and 2 bases from J, the gap between germline ends came to 11 bases. CDR3 region: CASSPEGPTDTQYF. Here the CDR3 DNA reads TGTGCCAGCAGCCCCGAAGGACCCACAGATACGCAGTATTTT. Variable domain in full (rest from reference TRBV9 and TRBJ2-3): DSGVTQTPKHLITATGQRVTLRCSPRSGDLSVYWYQQSLDQGLQFLIQYYNGEERAKGNILERFSAQQFPDLHSELNLSSLELGDSALYFCASSPEGPTDTQYFGPGTRLTVL.

The J gene is TRBJ2-5, the V gene TRBV9; 8 positions agree with TRBD2. CDR3 length: 16 amino acids. With 4 bases clipped from V and 2 bases from J, the junction kept 10 bases outside the gene matches. Germline CDR1 reads SGDLS; CDR2 reads YYNGEE. In nucleotides, the CDR3 is TGTGCCAGCAGCTACCTATCCCTAGCGGGTCAAGAGACCCAGTACTTC. Residues: CASSYLSLAGQETQYF.

The sample holds a few counts of this clonotype. The chain combines TRBV7-2 with TRBJ2-5; 11 nucleotides align to TRBD2. CDR1 and CDR2 (germline): SGHTA, FQGNSA. CDR3 length equals 15 residues. V lost 2 bases and J lost 3; bases outside the gene matches: 2. The CDR3 DNA follows: TGTGCCAGCAGCTTATATAGCGGGAGGGAAGAGACCCAGTACTTC. Protein: CASSLYSGREETQYF.

V gene TRBV7-8 combines with J gene TRBJ2-1, with D perhaps being TRBD1 or TRBD2 (5 bases each). The CDR3 length is 14 residues. Trimming took 4 bases from V and 0 from J, leaving 7 bases between them. Germline V lookup: CDR1 SGHVS, CDR2 FQNEAQ. The CDR3 sequence is CASSYGASYNEQFF. DNA of the CDR3: TGTGCCAGCAGCTACGGGGCCTCCTACAATGAGCAGTTCTTC.

The sample holds a few counts of this clonotype. The J gene is TRBJ1-5, the V gene TRBV7-2; 7 bases map to TRBD1. Germline CDR1 SGHTA, CDR2 FQGNSA. V shed 6 bases, J shed 4 bases, and the junction held 6 bases outside the gene matches. This CDR3 contains 14 residues. CDR3 in amino acids: CASREGQPNQPQHF. CDR3 nucleotide sequence: TGTGCCAGCAGGGAGGGACAGCCGAATCAGCCCCAGCATTTT. Complete variable domain (other parts from reference TRBV7-2 and TRBJ1-5): GAGVSQSPSNKVTEKGKDVELRCDPISGHTALYWYRQSLGQGLEFLIYFQGNSAPDKSGLPSDRFSAERTGGSVSTLTIQRTQQEDSAVYLCASREGQPNQPQHFGDGTRLSIL.

This clonotype has only a few counts. The chain has TRBV20-1 and TRBJ2-2; 7 bases fit TRBD1. Germline V lookup: CDR1 DFQATT, CDR2 SNEGSKA (reference sequence). With V trimmed by 2 bases and J by 0 bases, 3 bases remained unmatched. The CDR3 has 15 amino acids. Here the CDR3 reads CSARPGTANTGELFF. Here the CDR3 DNA reads TGCAGTGCTAGACCCGGGACAGCGAACACCGGGGAGCTGTTTTTT.

Many counts were recorded for this clonotype. V is TRBV25-1 and J is TRBJ2-7, with D possibly TRBD1 on 6 matching bases. The CDR3 has 14 residues. Germline CDR1 MGHDK, CDR2 SYGVNS. Trimming shortened V by 3 bases and J by 1 base, and 10 bases separated the two germline ends. DNA for the CDR3: TGTGCCAGCAGTGATTGGACAGTATCCTACGAGCAGTACTTC. Amino acid sequence: CASSDWTVSYEQYF.

V usage is TRBV5-5 and J usage is TRBJ2-7; tentatively, D is TRBD2 (6 bases). Germline V gene data show CDR1 as SGHKS and CDR2 as YYEKEE (reference sequence). This CDR3 has 13 amino acids. V was clipped by 2 bases and J by 5 bases, with 11 bases between them. CDR3 in amino acids: CASSFGTGDEQYF. The CDR3 nucleotides read TGTGCCAGCAGCTTTGGGACGGGGGACGAGCAGTACTTC.

As to this clonotype: This may be a read error: a much more frequent sequence differs by one nucleotide. This chain connects TRBV12-3 or TRBV12-4 to TRBJ1-1; D is undetermined. CDR3 length equals 13 residues. V shed 3 bases and J shed 1 base, with 6 bases lying between them. The CDR3 here is CASSLRWNTEAFF. The CDR3 DNA follows: TGTGCCAGCAGTTTGAGGTGGAACACTGAAGCTTTCTTT.

The sample holds a few counts of this clonotype. The chain links TRBV20-1 to TRBJ2-3, with D possibly matching TRBD2 (6 bases). The CDR3 is 14 amino acids. Looked up from germline, CDR1 is DFQATT and CDR2 is SNEGSKA (reference sequence). Trimming removed 5 bases from V and 6 bases from J, with 18 bases in between. The CDR3 DNA reads as TGCAGTGCTTCGGGACTTCCGATGGGCGATACGCAGTATTTT. It is translated as CSASGLPMGDTQYF.

This clonotype was seen a few times. The CDR3 region is CSARDYSGVSSYNEQFF. CDR3 sequence (DNA): TGCAGTGCTAGAGACTATAGCGGGGTGAGCTCCTACAATGAGCAGTTCTTC. The V and J genes are TRBV20-1 and TRBJ2-1; 8 bases align to TRBD2. The CDR3 has 17 residues. From germline, CDR1 is DFQATT and CDR2 SNEGSKA (reference sequence). The V and J ends lost 0 bases and 0 bases, in that order; junction bases with no gene match: 7.

The V and J genes are TRBV5-1 and TRBJ2-2; 9 bases fit TRBD1. The CDR3 length is 16 residues. Germline V gene data show CDR1 as SGHRS and CDR2 as YFSETQ. V lost 1 base, J lost 4 bases, and 5 bases stayed unmatched. As DNA, the CDR3 is TGCGCCAGCAGCTTGTTTGGGACAGGGTTCACCGGGGAGCTGTTTTTT. It translates to CASSLFGTGFTGELFF.